The source of this TCR beta chain is a study of cytomegalovirus exposure and HLA in healthy donors. Study details: Per a later analysis, the roughly 640 first-cohort and about 120 validation repertoires shared one platform. Study-wide results and caveats: The classifier reportedly diagnosed cytomegalovirus status with high specificity and sensitivity.

The CDR3 consists of 15 residues. Germline CDR1 is MNHEY and CDR2 is SVGAGI. V shed 0 bases and J shed 7 bases, with 16 bases lying between them. The protocol was immunoSEQ multiplex PCR, while the TCRdb copy is restricted to in-frame clones and leaves out a portion. The table records over 150,000 clones, approximately 86% of them present only once. A note on this clone: Antigen specificity is unknown.

The sample comprised PBMCs. V and J are TRBV6-5 and TRBJ2-7, with D uncertain. The receptor comes from a man aged 18 to 35 in good health and CMV-seropositive. The CDR3 DNA follows: TGTGCCAGCAGTTACTCTGGCCTCTCTTCCGGGGAGCAGTACTTC. Its translation: CASSYSGLSSGEQYF.